This TCR beta chain was captured by sequencing in a study of cytomegalovirus exposure and HLA in healthy donors. Study-wide findings and caveats: There were several of the most significant clusters that appeared linked to common viral pathogens in a later analysis. TCR association rates varied by HLA locus in a later analysis, with DRB1 highest and HLA-C lowest. With later analysis, a missense DCLRE1C variant became linked to TCR beta V- and J-gene trimming.

V was clipped by 0 bases and J by 7 bases, with 9 bases between them. The germline CDR1 and CDR2 sequences are GTSNPN and SVGIG (reference sequence). The CDR3 consists of 12 residues. 60 Vbeta and 13 Jbeta primers were used in PCR. Libraries were prepared by immunoSEQ multiplex PCR; TCRdb keeps only in-frame clonotypes and omits some of them. The sample shows roughly 110,000 clones, about 85% of them seen only once. In the case of this clone: Its antigen remains unidentified.

Source material: PBMCs. The receptor was isolated from a young man in good health and CMV-seronegative. The chain joins TRBV30 to TRBJ1-2; possibly TRBD1 for D (6 bases). The CDR3 region has the DNA TGTGCCTGGAGTGTAGGACAGAGTGGCTACACCTTC. Amino acid sequence: CAWSVGQSGYTF.